These 30 T cell receptor beta chains came from one sample sequenced in a study of metastatic and nonmetastatic thyroid tumors. TCRdb re-clonotyped the PCR reads via MiXCR. The repertoire holds under 40,000 clones, around 17% seen once, with 3.4% in the top ten. No treatment had been given to any patient before thyroid surgery. Sequences were obtained from blood. The receptors come from a female donor with papillary thyroid cancer or a benign thyroid nodule (not recorded which). Some clones in this sample may be carry-over from other donors' samples.

This clone has at least ten counts. This chain links TRBV29-1 with TRBJ1-2, with a possible D match to TRBD1 (5 bases). CDR1 is SQVTM, CDR2 ANQGSEA, per germline. V was cut by 4 bases and J by 8 bases, with 17 bases left in between. CDR3 length: 13 residues. This CDR3 reads CSVGDGGRWGYTF. CDR3 sequence (DNA): TGCAGCGTTGGGGACGGCGGGCGGTGGGGCTACACCTTC. Together with reference TRBV29-1 and TRBJ1-2, the CDR3 gives the full variable domain: SAVISQKPSRDICQRGTSLTIQCQVDSQVTMMFWYRQQPGQSLTLIATANQGSEATYESGFVIDKFPISRPNLTFSTLTVSNMSPEDSSIYLCSVGDGGRWGYTFGSGTRLTVV.

This clone was recorded at least ten times. The J gene is TRBJ2-2, the V gene TRBV7-3; possible D gene TRBD2, 5 bases. The CDR3 runs to 14 residues. The ends were cut back, 4 bases at V and 3 bases at J, with 9 bases in the middle. Germline CDR1 reads SGHTA; CDR2 reads FQGTGA. Here the CDR3 reads CASSYTSHTGELFF. CDR3 DNA sequence: TGTGCCAGCAGCTACACTAGTCACACCGGGGAGCTGTTTTTT.

This clone came up many times. The V call is TRBV10-2, the J call TRBJ2-1; TRBD1 aligns across 12 bases. Germline CDR1 is WSHSY and CDR2 is SAAADI. Germline trimming cut 6 bases from V and 0 bases from J; bases unmatched to any gene: 9. This CDR3 comprises 18 residues. CDR3 region: CASRGTGGEGPSYNEQFF. The CDR3 DNA sequence: TGCGCCAGCAGAGGGACAGGGGGCGAGGGCCCCTCCTACAATGAGCAGTTCTTC.

This clone has ten or more counts. The chain recombines TRBV28 with TRBJ2-3, with no clear D. V was cut by 5 bases and J by 2 bases, with 2 bases left in between. CDR1 and CDR2 (germline): MDHEN, SYDVKM. CDR3 length: 11 residues. This CDR3 reads CASSPTDTQYF. The CDR3 nucleotides are TGTGCCAGCAGTCCCACAGATACGCAGTATTTT.

The table lists this clone with many counts. The rearrangement links TRBV6-2 or TRBV6-3 to TRBJ2-3, with a weak D call TRBD2 (7 bases). Trimming stripped 8 bases from V and 5 bases from J, with 17 bases between. There are 14 residues in the CDR3. Looked up from germline, CDR1 is MNHEY and CDR2 is SVGEGT. CDR3 amino acids: CASRGGGAVDTQYF. For the CDR3, the DNA is TGTGCCAGCCGAGGGGGGGGAGCGGTAGATACGCAGTATTTT.

V and J are TRBV20-1 and TRBJ1-5; D unclear. Trimming removed 8 bases at V and 0 bases at J, with 11 bases between. The CDR3 extends over 13 amino acids. Germline CDR1 and CDR2: DFQATT and SNEGSKA (reference sequence). CDR3 sequence (DNA): TGCAGTCCTGGAATGTATAGCAATCAGCCCCAGCATTTT. It encodes CSPGMYSNQPQHF.

This clone was picked up many times. The chain combines TRBV7-3 with TRBJ2-3, with 7 bases identical to TRBD2. Germline CDR1 SGHTA, CDR2 FQGTGA. J was trimmed by 1 base and V by 2 bases; bases with no gene match: 3. The CDR3 consists of 15 residues. The CDR3 here is CASSLAGAGTDTQYF. Here the CDR3 DNA reads TGTGCCAGCAGCTTAGCGGGAGCGGGCACAGATACGCAGTATTTT.

Many counts were recorded for this clone. V and J are TRBV30 and TRBJ1-3; the D is unclear. The V gene's germline CDR1 is GTSNPN and CDR2 SVGIG (reference sequence). Between the trimmed V and J ends, which lost 2 bases and 0 bases, there was a span of 8 bases. The CDR3 runs 14 residues. This CDR3 is CAWSTLFSGNTIYF. The CDR3, as DNA: TGTGCCTGGAGTACCCTGTTCTCTGGAAACACCATATATTTT.

In its sample, this clone was seen a few times. The rearrangement joins TRBV28 to TRBJ1-2; D perhaps matches TRBD1 (6 bases). Germline CDR1 and CDR2: MDHEN and SYDVKM. The V gene lost 5 bases and the J gene lost 10 bases, with 23 bases spanning the gap. The CDR3 spans 15 residues. The CDR3 DNA follows: TGTGCCAGCAGTCCCTCCCACAGGGCTGCGCAAATCTACACCTTC. Translating it yields CASSPSHRAAQIYTF.

There are many counts of this clone. The rearrangement uses TRBV2 and TRBJ2-7; D gene uncertain. The CDR3 has 13 amino acids. V lost 8 bases to trimming and J lost 3 bases, with 14 bases between them. In germline, CDR1 is SNHLY, CDR2 FYNNEI. The CDR3 protein is CASRERALYEQYF. Written as DNA, the CDR3 is TGTGCCAGCCGCGAACGGGCCCTCTACGAGCAGTACTTC.

This clone was found many times. This sequence joins TRBV5-1 and TRBJ2-2; no firm D call. V was pared by 0 bases and J by 5 bases, with 20 bases between. Per the germline V gene, CDR1 is SGHRS and CDR2 is YFSETQ. This CDR3 comprises 18 residues. The CDR3 nucleotides are TGCGCCAGCAGCTTGGCCTCCGTCTGGGGATTCGTAACCGGGGAGCTGTTTTTT. It codes for CASSLASVWGFVTGELFF.

This clone has a count of ten or more. The chain joins TRBV7-9 to TRBJ2-7; D gene uncertain. V lost 5 bases and J 0 bases, leaving 8 bases between the germline ends. Germline V gene data show CDR1 as SEHNR and CDR2 as FQNEAQ (reference sequence). There are 13 residues in the CDR3. The CDR3 bases are TGTGCCAGCAGCCCTCCGGACTCCTACGAGCAGTACTTC. Amino acids: CASSPPDSYEQYF.

Details on this clone: At one boundary the junction diverges from the germline segment, which might be a read error. This sequence joins TRBV14 and TRBJ2-7; 8 nucleotides align to TRBD1. Germline CDR1 reads SGHDN; CDR2 reads FVKESK. The CDR3 runs to 15 residues. This chain's CDR3 is CAISQLGQGHYEQYF. Here the CDR3 DNA reads TGTGCCATCAGCCAGCTAGGACAGGGCCATTACGAGCAGTACTTC.

There are many counts of this clone. A much larger clone is a single base away; this may be a read error. The V gene is TRBV2, the J gene TRBJ2-1; 9 bases agree with TRBD2. The germline V gene has CDR1 SNHLY and CDR2 FYNNEI. CDR3 size: 13 residues. Germline trimming cut 6 bases from V and 9 bases from J; bases unmatched to any gene: 6. CDR3 DNA: TGTGCCAGCAGGGCGGGAGGGGGGAGTGAGCAGTTCTTC. Amino acid sequence: CASRAGGGSEQFF.

This clone was found many times. V and J are TRBV6-2 or TRBV6-3 and TRBJ2-2; TRBD1 or TRBD2 may be the D gene (6 bases each). Deletions cut 6 bases from V and 6 bases from J, with 17 bases between. The CDR3 runs 15 residues. Germline CDR1 is MNHEY and CDR2 is SVGEGT. CDR3 bases: TGTGCCAGCAGGCCCCACAGGGACTTTGCCGGGGAGCTGTTTTTT. It encodes CASRPHRDFAGELFF.

This clone was picked up a small number of times. The sample holds other DNA sequences that translate to the same CDR3. The chain carries TRBV9 and TRBJ2-3; D is perhaps TRBD2 (6 bases). With 4 bases removed from V and 6 bases from J, the gap between germline ends came to 12 bases. The CDR3 runs 13 residues. Germline values: CDR1 SGDLS, CDR2 YYNGEE. The CDR3 spells CASSPRGGDTQYF. For the CDR3, the DNA is TGTGCCAGCAGCCCTAGAGGAGGGGATACGCAGTATTTT.

This clone was recorded at least ten times. V and J are TRBV7-2 and TRBJ1-1; D is undetermined. Germline V lookup: CDR1 SGHTA, CDR2 FQGNSA. Trimming pared 8 bases from V and 1 base from J, leaving 11 bases between. CDR3 length: 13 amino acids. The CDR3 reads CASLSQWNTEAFF. The DNA for the CDR3 is TGTGCCAGCTTATCCCAATGGAACACTGAAGCTTTCTTT.

This clone was recorded at least ten times. The V gene is TRBV20-1, the J gene TRBJ2-1, with 10 bases that match TRBD2. CDR1 and CDR2 (germline): DFQATT, SNEGSKA (reference sequence). J was trimmed by 13 bases and V by 2 bases; bases with no gene match: 8. The CDR3 is made up of 13 amino acids. The CDR3 DNA is TGCAGTGCTAGACCTGGACTAGCGGAAACTCAGTTCTTC. Protein sequence: CSARPGLAETQFF.

This clone was detected ten times or more. This chain uses TRBV28 with TRBJ1-5; no firm D call. The V and J ends lost 3 bases and 3 bases respectively, with 12 bases between them. There are 15 residues in the CDR3. Germline assignment: CDR1 MDHEN and CDR2 SYDVKM. CDR3 sequence reads: CASSLPPGYNQPQHF. As DNA, the CDR3 is TGTGCCAGCAGTTTGCCCCCAGGATACAATCAGCCCCAGCATTTT.

At least ten counts were recorded for this clone. Other DNA sequences in this specimen translate into the identical CDR3. V is TRBV11-2 and J is TRBJ2-2; D gene unclear. CDR1 and CDR2 from the germline V gene are SGHAT and FQNNGV. CDR3 length: 17 amino acids. V was cut by 5 bases and J by 1 base, with 17 bases left in between. The CDR3 region is CASSPRIGEKNTGELFF. The CDR3 DNA sequence: TGTGCCAGCAGCCCCCGGATCGGAGAGAAGAACACCGGGGAGCTGTTTTTT.

This clone was observed at least ten times. The chain recombines TRBV28 with TRBJ1-3; a possible D gene is TRBD1 (5 bases). Germline V gives CDR1 MDHEN, CDR2 SYDVKM. The CDR3 totals 14 residues. V was cut by 5 bases and J by 5 bases, with 13 bases left in between. Here the CDR3 DNA reads TGTGCCAGCAGTGTAATTCAGGGAAGAAACACCATATATTTT. It is translated as CASSVIQGRNTIYF.

This clone was recorded many times. The chain carries TRBV7-3 and TRBJ2-7, with a tentative D call TRBD1 (6 bases). V was clipped by 3 bases and J by 0 bases, with 12 bases between them. Germline V gives CDR1 SGHTA, CDR2 FQGTGA. The CDR3 length is 15 residues. The CDR3 here is CASSLGAGSSYEQYF. The DNA of the CDR3 is TGTGCCAGCAGCTTGGGGGCAGGGAGCTCCTACGAGCAGTACTTC.

This clone is medium-sized within its sample. This sequence joins TRBV20-1 and TRBJ2-7, with 9 positions matching TRBD2. The length of the CDR3 is 15 residues. The germline gives CDR1 DFQATT, CDR2 SNEGSKA (reference sequence). Trimming took 3 bases from V and 1 from J; bases not matched to a gene: 7. CDR3 in DNA: TGCAGTGCTAGGGATAAGCGGGAGGAATCCTACGAGCAGTACTTC. Translated: CSARDKREESYEQYF.

This clone was observed at least ten times. The gene calls are TRBV6-1 and TRBJ1-2; D perhaps matches TRBD1 (5 bases). The V and J ends lost 5 bases and 4 bases respectively, with 20 bases between them. The V gene's germline CDR1 is MNHNS and CDR2 SASEGT. This CDR3 comprises 16 residues. The CDR3 loop is CASSRGGDPSSYGYTF. CDR3 DNA sequence: TGTGCCAGCAGTAGAGGAGGGGATCCCTCTTCCTATGGCTACACCTTC.

This clone was seen many times. The rearrangement joins TRBV7-8 to TRBJ2-3; tentative D call: TRBD2 (6 bases). The CDR3 is 17 residues long. The V and J ends lost 3 bases and 0 bases respectively, with 16 bases between them. Germline loops: CDR1 SGHVS, CDR2 FQNEAQ. The CDR3 coding sequence is TGTGCCAGCAGCTTGGACACGGCTAGCGTTAGCACAGATACGCAGTATTTT. Translated, it gives CASSLDTASVSTDTQYF.

This clone was detected many times. V gene TRBV5-4 combines with J gene TRBJ2-4, with 12 bases matching TRBD2. Per germline, CDR1 SGHNT and CDR2 YYREEE (reference sequence). The length of the CDR3 is 17 residues. The V segment lost 3 bases and the J segment 6 bases; nucleotides outside the gene matches: 10. CDR3 nucleotides: TGTGCCAGCAGCTGGTCGACTAGCGGGAGCGTACTAAACATTCAGTACTTC. Its translation: CASSWSTSGSVLNIQYF. Looking up the rest from reference TRBV5-4 and TRBJ2-4 gives the full variable domain: ETGVTQSPTHLIKTRGQQVTLRCSSQSGHNTVSWYQQALGQGPQFIFQYYREEENGRGNFPPRFSGLQFPNYSSELNVNALELDDSALYLCASSWSTSGSVLNIQYFGAGTRLSVL.

This clone was picked up many times. One end of the junction varies from germline; a read error may be responsible. The sample holds other DNA sequences that translate to the same CDR3. The genes are TRBV20-1 and TRBJ2-5, with D tentatively TRBD1 (5 bases). CDR3 length: 14 residues. Germline loops: CDR1 DFQATT, CDR2 SNEGSKA (reference sequence). CDR3 nucleotides: TGCAGCGCTAGACAACAGGTTAAGAAGGAGACCCAGTACTTC. Protein sequence: CSARQQVKKETQYF.

This clone was seen a handful of times. This chain uses TRBV10-3 with TRBJ2-7; the match to TRBD2 covers 9 bases. Per germline, CDR1 ENHRY and CDR2 SYGVKD. This CDR3 spans 13 amino acids. J was trimmed by 2 bases and V by 8 bases; bases with no gene match: 4. The CDR3 region has the DNA TGTGCCATCGCCCTAGCGGGGACCTACGAGCAGTACTTC. It specifies CAIALAGTYEQYF.

The table lists this clone with many counts. The chain recombines TRBV20-1 with TRBJ1-2; 8 bases align to TRBD1. V dropped 3 bases and J dropped 3; count of bases not matched to a gene: 6. The CDR3 has 14 residues. Germline V gene data show CDR1 as DFQATT and CDR2 as SNEGSKA (reference sequence). In DNA form, the CDR3 reads TGCAGTGCTAGCGGACAGGGCCAGTACTATGGCTACACCTTC. Protein: CSASGQGQYYGYTF.

In its sample, this clone was seen many times. The chain couples TRBV7-9 to TRBJ2-1; maybe TRBD2 (6 bases). Germline V gene sequence: CDR1 SEHNR, CDR2 FQNEAQ (reference sequence). V lost 5 bases to trimming and J lost 0 bases, with 20 bases between them. This CDR3 is built from 18 residues. CDR3 in amino acids: CASSQSGGLSSSYNEQFF. The DNA of the CDR3 is TGTGCCAGCAGCCAATCCGGAGGGCTTTCGAGCTCCTACAATGAGCAGTTCTTC.